Listed below are T cell receptor beta chains from one sample, sequenced in a study of cytomegalovirus exposure and HLA in healthy donors. Data came from immunoSEQ multiplex PCR; TCRdb stores just in-frame clones and leaves some out. The data contain 150,000 to 200,000 clones, roughly 85% of them seen just once; the ten biggest clones take up 9.7%. Specimen: PBMCs. Source of these receptors: a man between 18 and 29 years old in good health and CMV-seropositive. The CDR3 runs from the conserved cysteine through the conserved F or W. Fields, in order: V gene, J gene, D gene, clone size, CDR3 protein, CDR3 DNA. The D gene is left open where the match is weak. Expanded clones are given a class, and other clones once, few, many or no size at all.

TRBV6-5	TRBJ2-1	.	.	CASSYTPQGVDEQFF	TGTGCCAGCAGTTACACCCCGCAGGGTGTCGATGAGCAGTTCTTC
TRBV27	TRBJ2-1	TRBD2	.	CASSLVGLAGGPHRGEQFF	TGTGCCAGCAGTCTTGTGGGACTAGCGGGAGGGCCCCACCGGGGTGAGCAGTTCTTC
TRBV10-1	TRBJ2-3	.	once	CASSDGAVESTDTQYF	TGCGCCAGCAGTGATGGAGCAGTGGAGTCCACAGATACGCAGTATTTT
TRBV13	TRBJ1-2	.	once	CASSLRTAVHYTF	TGTGCCAGCAGCTTACGGACAGCCGTCCACTACACCTTC
TRBV30	TRBJ2-6	.	.	CALGTSGANVLTF	TGTGCCCTCGGTACTTCTGGGGCCAACGTCCTGACTTTC
TRBV28	TRBJ1-5	.	.	CASSRFNSNQPQHF	TGTGCCAGCAGCCGTTTTAATAGCAATCAGCCCCAGCATTTT
TRBV7-9	TRBJ2-2	.	.	CASSLPGNTGELFF	TGTGCCAGCAGCTTACCAGGAAACACCGGGGAGCTGTTTTTT
TRBV10-3	TRBJ1-5	TRBD1	.	CAISGDSYQPQHF	TGTGCCATCAGTGGGGACAGTTATCAGCCCCAGCATTTT
TRBV4-1	TRBJ1-3	.	.	CASSPPGGAVGYTIYF	TGCGCCAGCAGCCCCCCCGGGGGGGCGGTAGGCTACACCATATATTTT
TRBV6-6	TRBJ2-5	.	once	CASSYFQQETQYF	TGTGCCAGCAGTTACTTCCAGCAAGAGACCCAGTACTTC